This T cell receptor beta chain was recorded in a study of response to subunit inactivated influenza vaccine. Overall study results and limits: Each seasonal flu vaccination may recruit only limited new T cells, authors suggested.

Details on this clonotype: Its antigen is unidentified.

MiXCR was run by TCRdb on the RT-PCR reads, yielding one entry per CDR3 protein. This table has hundreds of thousands of distinct CDR3 sequences, 14% appearing once. The sequence came from a man aged 45-65 years who received an inactivated influenza vaccine. The sample consisted of PBMCs from blood, taken 14 to 15 days before vaccination.

The CDR3 nucleotides read TGCAGAGGACTAGCGGTCTACAATGAGCAGTTCTTC. Its translation is CRGLAVYNEQFF. The chain has TRBV20-1 and TRBJ2-1; 10 bases line up with TRBD2. There are 12 residues in the CDR3. Germline values: CDR1 DFQATT, CDR2 SNEGSKA (reference sequence).